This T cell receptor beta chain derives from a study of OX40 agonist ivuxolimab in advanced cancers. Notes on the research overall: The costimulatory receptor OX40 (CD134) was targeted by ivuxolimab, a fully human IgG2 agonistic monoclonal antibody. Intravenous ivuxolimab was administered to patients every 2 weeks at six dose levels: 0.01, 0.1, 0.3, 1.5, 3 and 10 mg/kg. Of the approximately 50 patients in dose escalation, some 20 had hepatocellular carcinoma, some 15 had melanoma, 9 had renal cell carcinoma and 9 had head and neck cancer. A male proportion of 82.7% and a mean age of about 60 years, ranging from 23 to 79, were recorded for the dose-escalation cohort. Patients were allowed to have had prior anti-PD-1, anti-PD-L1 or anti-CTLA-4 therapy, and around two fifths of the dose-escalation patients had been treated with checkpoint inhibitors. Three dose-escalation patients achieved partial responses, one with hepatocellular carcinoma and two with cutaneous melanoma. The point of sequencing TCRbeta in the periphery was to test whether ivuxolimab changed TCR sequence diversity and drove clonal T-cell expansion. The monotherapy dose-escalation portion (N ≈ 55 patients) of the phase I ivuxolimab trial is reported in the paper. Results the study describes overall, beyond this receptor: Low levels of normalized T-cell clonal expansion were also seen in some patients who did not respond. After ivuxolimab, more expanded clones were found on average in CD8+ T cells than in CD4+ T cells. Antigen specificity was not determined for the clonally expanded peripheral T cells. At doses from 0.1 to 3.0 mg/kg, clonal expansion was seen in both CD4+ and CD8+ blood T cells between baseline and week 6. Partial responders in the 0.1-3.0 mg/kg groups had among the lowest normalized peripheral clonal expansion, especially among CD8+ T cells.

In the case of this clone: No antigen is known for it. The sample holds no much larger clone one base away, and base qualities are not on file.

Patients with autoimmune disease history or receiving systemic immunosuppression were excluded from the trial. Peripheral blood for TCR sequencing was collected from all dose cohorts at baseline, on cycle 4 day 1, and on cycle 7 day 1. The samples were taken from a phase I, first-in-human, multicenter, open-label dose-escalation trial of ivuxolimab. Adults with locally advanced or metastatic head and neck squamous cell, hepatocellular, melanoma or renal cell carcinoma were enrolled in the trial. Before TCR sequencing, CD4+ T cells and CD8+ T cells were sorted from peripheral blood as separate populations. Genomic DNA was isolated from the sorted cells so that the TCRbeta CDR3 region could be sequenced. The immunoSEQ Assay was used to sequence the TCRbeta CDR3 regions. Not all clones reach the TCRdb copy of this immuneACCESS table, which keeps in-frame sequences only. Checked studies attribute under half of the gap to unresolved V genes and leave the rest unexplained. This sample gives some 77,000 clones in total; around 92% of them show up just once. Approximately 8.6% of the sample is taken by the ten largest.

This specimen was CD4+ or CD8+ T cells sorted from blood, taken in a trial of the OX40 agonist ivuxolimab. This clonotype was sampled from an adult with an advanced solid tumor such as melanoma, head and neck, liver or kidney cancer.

The DNA reads as follows: TGTGCCACTTACCCCGGGACAGGGGATACCCTAGCCAAAAACATTCAGTACTTC. It codes for CATYPGTGDTLAKNIQYF. The rearranged segments are TRBV7-9 and TRBJ2-4; 10 nucleotides in the junction match TRBD1. Unmatched junction bases come to 15, with V trimmed by 10 bases and J by 0 bases. CDR1 SEHNR and CDR2 FQNEAQ are derived from the germline V gene (reference sequence). There are 18 amino acids in the CDR3, from cysteine to phenylalanine inclusive. Only the CDR3 DNA is retained, 54 bases long and in frame from the first base.